The sequence of this T cell receptor beta chain was determined in a study of CD8 T cells in Susac syndrome. About the research overall: Patients with Susac syndrome were therapy-naive, taking corticosteroids, with some also receiving intravenous immunoglobulin, or taking intravenous immunoglobulin alone at the time their blood was drawn.

The germline V gene has CDR1 LGHNA and CDR2 YSLEER. The V gene lost 1 base and the J gene lost 0 bases, with 10 bases spanning the gap. The CDR3 totals 15 residues. RNA amounts of about 0.5 to 1 ug underwent reverse transcription with random hexamers. TCRdb redid the calling of the immunoSEQ multiplex PCR reads with MiXCR, one entry per CDR3 protein. The table records roughly 180,000 distinct CDR3 sequences, over 90% of them present only once. The sequenced material came from CD4+ T cells from PBMCs. This TCR was recovered from a human donor with Susac syndrome. The chain uses TRBV4-3 and TRBJ2-7; a possible D gene is TRBD2 (6 bases). CDR3 loop: CASSQGGTHSYEQYF. CDR3 DNA: TGCGCCAGCAGCCAAGGCGGGACGCACTCCTACGAGCAGTACTTC.